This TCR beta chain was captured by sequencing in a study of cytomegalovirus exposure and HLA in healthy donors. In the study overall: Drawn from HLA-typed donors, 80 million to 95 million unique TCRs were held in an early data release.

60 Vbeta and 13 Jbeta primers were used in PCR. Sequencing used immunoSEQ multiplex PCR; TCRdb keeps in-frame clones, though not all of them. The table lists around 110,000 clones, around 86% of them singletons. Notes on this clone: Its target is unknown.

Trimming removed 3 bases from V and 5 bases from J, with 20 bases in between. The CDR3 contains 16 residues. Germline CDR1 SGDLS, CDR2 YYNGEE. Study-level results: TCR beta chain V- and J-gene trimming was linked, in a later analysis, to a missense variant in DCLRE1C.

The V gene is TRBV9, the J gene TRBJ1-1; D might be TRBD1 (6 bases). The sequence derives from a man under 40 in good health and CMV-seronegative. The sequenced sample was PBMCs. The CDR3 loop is CASSASTGFVGTEAFF. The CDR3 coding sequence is TGTGCCAGCAGCGCGAGTACAGGGTTCGTGGGAACTGAAGCTTTCTTT.